One and the same sample provided the 21 T cell receptor beta chains below, sequenced in a study of T cell responses to AZD1222 COVID-19 vaccine. Profiled with immunoSEQ multiplex PCR; TCRdb holds only in-frame clones, not every one. Of roughly 120,000 clones in the sample, less than 90% are singletons; the top ten hold roughly 1.6%. The source was peripheral blood, collected on day 0 of AZD1222 vaccination. The receptors stem from an adult in good health.

V usage is TRBV4-1 and J usage is TRBJ1-5; the D is unclear. Germline-derived CDR1 and CDR2 are MGHRA and YSYEKL. Trimming took 0 bases from V and 7 from J, leaving 13 bases between them. CDR3 length: 15 residues. In DNA form, the CDR3 reads TGCGCCAGCAGCCAAGAATTCGGGGTAAGACAGCCCCAGCATTTT. Protein product: CASSQEFGVRQPQHF.

For the CDR3, the DNA is TGTGCCAGTAGTATAGCGCAGGGCGTAACCACTAATGAAAAACTGTTTTTT. Translating gives CASSIAQGVTTNEKLFF. The chain has TRBV19 and TRBJ1-4, with a possible D match to TRBD1 (5 bases). Germline CDR1 LNHDA, CDR2 SQIVND (reference sequence). The CDR3 loop spans 17 amino acids. The germline V and J ends were trimmed by 1 base and 2 bases, with 14 bases remaining between them.

The chain combines TRBV18 with TRBJ2-6; possible D gene TRBD2, 6 bases. The CDR3 loop spans 18 amino acids. Per germline, CDR1 KGHSH and CDR2 LQKENI. Between the trimmed V and J ends, which lost 3 bases and 0 bases, there was a span of 15 bases. The CDR3 nucleotides read TGTGCCAGCTCACCTATTGGCGGGGAGAGCTCTGGGGCCAACGTCCTGACTTTC. Its translation is CASSPIGGESSGANVLTF. Combining the CDR3 with reference TRBV18 and TRBJ2-6 gives the whole variable domain NAGVMQNPRHLVRRRGQEARLRCSPMKGHSHVYWYRQLPEEGLKFMVYLQKENIIDESGMPKERFSAEFPKEGPSILRIQQVVRGDSAAYFCASSPIGGESSGANVLTFGAGSRLTVL.

This clone was counted between two and nine times. The chain links TRBV25-1 to TRBJ2-3; D is ambiguous. CDR1 and CDR2 from the germline V gene are MGHDK and SYGVNS. V was pared by 4 bases and J by 4 bases, with 9 bases between. The CDR3 contains 13 residues. In DNA, the CDR3 is TGTGCCAGCAGTGTGGGGTCCCCAGATACGCAGTATTTT. This encodes CASSVGSPDTQYF.

V usage is TRBV4-1 and J usage is TRBJ1-2, with D uncertain. Germline V CDR1 and CDR2: MGHRA, YSYEKL. There are 16 residues in the CDR3. Deletions cut 0 bases from V and 4 bases from J, with 15 bases between. The CDR3 nucleotides read TGCGCCAGCAGCCAAGATTTGGCAGCAACATCCTATGGCTACACCTTC. Its translation is CASSQDLAATSYGYTF.

The chain employs TRBV15 and TRBJ2-7; D call uncertain. Germline CDR1 reads LNHNV; CDR2 reads YYDKDF (reference sequence). This CDR3 contains 15 residues. The germline V and J ends were trimmed by 3 bases and 6 bases, with 18 bases remaining between them. Written as DNA, the CDR3 is TGTGCCACCAGCAGCAATTTGCCAGGCCTCGGCGAGCAGTACTTC. It specifies CATSSNLPGLGEQYF.

A few counts support this clone. This chain links TRBV11-3 with TRBJ1-2; possible D gene TRBD1, 5 bases. The CDR3 sequence is 12 residues long. Trimming shortened V by 4 bases and J by 14 bases, and 17 bases separated the two germline ends. Germline assignment: CDR1 SGHNT and CDR2 YENEEA. The CDR3 coding sequence is TGTGCCAGCAGCTCGGATGGGGACCTGCGGACCTTC. Translating it yields CASSSDGDLRTF.

The chain carries TRBV6-2 or TRBV6-3 and TRBJ1-2, with TRBD1 identical over 8 bases. Germline loops: CDR1 MNHEY, CDR2 SVGEGT. Trimming took 0 bases from V and 7 from J; bases not matched to a gene: 4. The CDR3 contains 14 residues. The CDR3 sequence is CASSYSGQGGGYTF. The DNA of the CDR3 is TGTGCCAGCAGTTACTCCGGACAGGGCGGTGGCTACACCTTC.

The chain combines TRBV2 with TRBJ2-6; D is uncertain. Trimming took off 8 bases at V and 2 bases at J, with 10 bases between the two ends. Per the germline V gene, CDR1 is SNHLY and CDR2 is FYNNEI. The CDR3 is 14 residues long. The CDR3, as DNA: TGTGCCAGCGGCACGACCCCTGGGGCCAACGTCCTGACTTTC. Its protein product is CASGTTPGANVLTF.

V is TRBV27 and J is TRBJ1-6; 10 bases agree with TRBD1. J gave up 9 bases and V 5 bases, and 10 bases lay outside the gene matches. This CDR3 has 16 amino acids. Per germline, CDR1 MNHEY and CDR2 SMNVEV (reference sequence). The CDR3 reads CASSLTGGRYGSPLHF. The CDR3 coding sequence is TGTGCCAGCAGTCTGACAGGGGGCCGGTATGGTTCACCCCTCCACTTT.

V and J are TRBV10-1 and TRBJ1-1; D is uncertain. Trimming stripped 3 bases from V and 1 base from J, with 3 bases between. CDR3 length: 12 amino acids. Germline values: CDR1 WNHNN, CDR2 SYGVQD (reference sequence). CDR3 region: CASSEGNTEAFF. CDR3 nucleotide sequence: TGCGCCAGCAGTGAAGGGAACACTGAAGCTTTCTTT.

This clone was counted once. The J gene is TRBJ2-7, the V gene TRBV7-8; the D gene is possibly TRBD2 (7 bases). In germline, CDR1 is SGHVS, CDR2 FQNEAQ. Deletions cut 5 bases from V and 0 bases from J, with 14 bases between. This CDR3 has 15 amino acids. CDR3: CASSTGGGSSYEQYF. The CDR3 bases are TGTGCCAGCAGCACGGGCGGGGGCAGCTCCTACGAGCAGTACTTC.

This clone was detected only once. The chain couples TRBV5-6 to TRBJ2-7; tentatively, D is TRBD1 (6 bases). Trimming left V 0 bases short and J 5 bases short, with 9 bases between. The CDR3 is 13 residues long. Looked up from germline, CDR1 is SGHDT and CDR2 is YYEEEE. As DNA, the CDR3 is TGTGCCAGCAGCTTGGACAGGGTGGACGAGCAGTACTTC. Encoded protein: CASSLDRVDEQYF.

The CDR3 spells CASSYRGSGDTEAFF. CDR3 coding DNA: TGTGCCAGCAGTTACAGGGGAAGCGGGGACACTGAAGCTTTCTTT. The chain has TRBV6-5 and TRBJ1-1, with TRBD1 as a possible D gene (5 bases). The CDR3 totals 15 residues. CDR1 is MNHEY and CDR2 is SVGAGI in the germline V gene. Trimming cost V 2 bases and J 3 bases, with 13 bases left between them.

The CDR3 is CASASGGANQPQHF. CDR3 nucleotides: TGTGCTAGTGCCTCGGGAGGGGCCAATCAGCCCCAGCATTTT. This chain connects TRBV12-5 to TRBJ1-5, with D perhaps matching TRBD1 (5 bases). Germline CDR1 reads LGHNT; CDR2 reads FRNRAP. Trimming stripped 7 bases from V and 3 bases from J, with 13 bases between. CDR3 size: 14 residues.

V gene TRBV12-3 or TRBV12-4 combines with J gene TRBJ2-7; 7 positions agree with TRBD2. The CDR3 runs 13 residues. V lost 4 bases, J lost 3 bases, and 3 bases stayed unmatched. The CDR3 is CASSSGGRYEQYF. The CDR3 DNA reads as TGTGCCAGCAGTTCGGGGGGACGCTACGAGCAGTACTTC.

The chain is built from TRBV9 and TRBJ2-1, with a tentative D call TRBD2 (6 bases). The V gene lost 6 bases and the J gene lost 0 bases, with 10 bases spanning the gap. Per the germline V gene, CDR1 is SGDLS and CDR2 is YYNGEE. This CDR3 region has 14 residues. CDR3 loop: CASTGLLSYNEQFF. The CDR3 nucleotides are TGTGCCAGCACGGGACTCCTCTCCTACAATGAGCAGTTCTTC.

The rearrangement links TRBV19 to TRBJ1-5, with D tentatively TRBD1 (5 bases). Germline lookup yields CDR1 LNHDA and CDR2 SQIVND (reference sequence). Trimming removed 5 bases from V and 2 bases from J, with 10 bases in between. The CDR3 has 14 residues. The CDR3 protein is CASSWDGGNQPQHF. CDR3 bases: TGTGCCAGTAGTTGGGACGGTGGCAATCAGCCCCAGCATTTT.

By proportion, this clone is medium-sized. In the same sample, other DNA sequences code for this CDR3. The chain employs TRBV11-3 and TRBJ2-2, with D possibly called TRBD1 or TRBD2 (6 bases each). This CDR3 comprises 13 residues. CDR1 and CDR2 (germline): SGHNT, YENEEA. Between the trimmed V and J ends, which lost 3 bases and 6 bases, there was a span of 8 bases. The CDR3 nucleotides are TGTGCCAGCAGCTTGGAGGGGGCCGGGGAGCTGTTTTTT. It encodes CASSLEGAGELFF.

This chain links TRBV7-9 with TRBJ2-2; TRBD2 matches at 8 bases. With 1 base clipped from V and 5 bases from J, the junction kept 3 bases outside the gene matches. The CDR3 is made up of 15 amino acids. Germline V gene sequence: CDR1 SEHNR, CDR2 FQNEAQ (reference sequence). This CDR3 is CASSLERGGTGELFF. In nucleotides, the CDR3 is TGTGCCAGCAGCTTAGAGCGCGGGGGGACCGGGGAGCTGTTTTTT.

V usage is TRBV3-1 (or the pseudogene TRBV3-2) and J usage is TRBJ1-5, with D perhaps matching TRBD1 (5 bases). Germline V gene data show CDR1 as LGHDT and CDR2 as YNNKEL (reference sequence). This CDR3 has 15 residues. V dropped 0 bases and J dropped 6 bases, with 12 bases sitting between them. DNA of the CDR3: TGTGCCAGCAGCCAAGATCAGACAGCCGGTCAGCCCCAGCATTTT. This codes for CASSQDQTAGQPQHF.